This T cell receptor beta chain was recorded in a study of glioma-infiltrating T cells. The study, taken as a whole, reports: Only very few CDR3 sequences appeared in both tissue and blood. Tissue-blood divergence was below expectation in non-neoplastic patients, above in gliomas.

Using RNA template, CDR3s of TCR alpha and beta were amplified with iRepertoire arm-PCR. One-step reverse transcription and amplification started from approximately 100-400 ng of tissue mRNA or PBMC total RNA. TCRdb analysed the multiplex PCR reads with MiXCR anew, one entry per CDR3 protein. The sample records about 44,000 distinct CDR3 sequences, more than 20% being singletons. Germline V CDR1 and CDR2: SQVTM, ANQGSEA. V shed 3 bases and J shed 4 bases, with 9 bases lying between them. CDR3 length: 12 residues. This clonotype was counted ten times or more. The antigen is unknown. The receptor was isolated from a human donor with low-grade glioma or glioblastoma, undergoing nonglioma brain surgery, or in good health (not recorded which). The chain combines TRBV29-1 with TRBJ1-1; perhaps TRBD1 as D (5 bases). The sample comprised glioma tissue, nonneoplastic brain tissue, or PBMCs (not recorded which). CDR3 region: CSVEAGSTEAFF. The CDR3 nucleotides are TGCAGCGTTGAGGCAGGGTCCACTGAAGCTTTCTTT.